This TCR beta chain is from a study of T cells after posttransplantation cyclophosphamide. Profiling relied on immunoSEQ multiplex PCR, and the TCRdb table lists in-frame clones only, not all of them. This sample comprises about 39,000 clones, none seen once only. V was cut by 7 bases and J by 3 bases, with 14 bases left in between. This CDR3 spans 14 amino acids. CDR1 is SGHDT and CDR2 is YYEEEE in the germline V gene. Study outcomes and limitations: Recipient CMV seropositivity and CMV reactivation strongly tracked TRB clonality.

Ten or more counts support this clone. Its antigen is still unknown. The source material was PBMCs. The V and J genes are TRBV5-6 and TRBJ1-5, with D possibly TRBD1 on 5 matching bases. This TCR came from a woman aged 45-65 years in good health and a related stem cell transplant donor. The CDR3 DNA is TGTGCCAGCGGGTGGCAGGGTGACAATCAGCCCCAGCATTTT. Encoded protein: CASGWQGDNQPQHF.